This TCR beta chain was found in a study of blood T cell repertoires in COVID-19. Looking at the study overall: Acute and convalescent COVID-19 samples came from the United States, Italy and Spain.

Profiling relied on immunoSEQ multiplex PCR, and the TCRdb table lists in-frame clones only, not all of them. The sample consists of under 200,000 clones, 80% to 90% of them appearing once. The CDR3 consists of 18 residues. V lost 0 bases and J lost 0, with 18 bases in between. The germline V gene encodes CDR1 SGHRS and CDR2 YFSETQ. The TCR sequence derives from a man aged 50 to 59 who had recovered from COVID-19. The specimen was PBMCs or T cells enriched from blood (not recorded which). The chain recombines TRBV5-1 with TRBJ1-2; D is undetermined. The CDR3 nucleotides read TGCGCCAGCAGCTTGGATTACGACCTCCCGAGGTCTAACTATGGCTACACCTTC. Amino acids: CASSLDYDLPRSNYGYTF.